This TCR beta chain comes out of a study of spatial heterogeneity in lung cancer (dated by TCRdb to between 2018 and 2020). Study-wide context: More beta-chain than alpha-chain transcripts were consistently detected, likely reflecting higher beta-chain transcript abundance. At surgery, both alpha and beta chains were TCR-sequenced in about 200 tumor regions, fewer than 65 matched nontumor lung samples and some 56 PBMC samples. In the raw uncorrected reads, each unique combination of TCR and UMI appeared on average more than ten times. TCR transcript counts in tumor regions correlated strongly with a T cell transcriptional module score from matched bulk RNA-seq. The study quantitatively compared TCR alpha and beta repertoires across multiple tumor regions, matched nontumor lung and blood in non-small cell lung cancer. Nonsynonymous mutation counts, determined by whole-exome sequencing of tumor tissue, were related to features of the TCR repertoire. General findings and caveats noted by the study authors: The tumor nonsynonymous mutation count correlated with the number of expanded alpha and beta TCRs within the tumor. Confirming at a functional level the hypothesis that regional TCRs recognize regional mutations was considered to require additional single-cell paired TCR alpha and beta sequencing. Counts of ubiquitous and regional expanded TCRs were found to correlate with counts of ubiquitous and regional nonsynonymous mutations, respectively. TCR-seq coverage of tumor T cells was estimated to be only 6% to 7.5% for alpha chains and about 13% for beta chains.

This clonotype came up many times. No antigen is known for it. Per-nucleotide qualities are absent, and no much larger clonotype sits a single base away. This beta chain turned up in a library designed for alpha chains; as an off-target read, its abundance says little. The time point label, read with the paper, signifies: sample taken at primary tumor resection. The donors were more than 60 patients from the lung TRACERx cohort who had early-stage, untreated non-small cell lung cancer. Without any cell sorting, TCR sequencing was performed on whole RNA extracted either from tumor and nontumor lung tissue or from cryopreserved PBMC samples. Only patients with enough RNA available from two or more tumor regions were chosen for TCR sequencing. Tumor and adjacent nontumor lung specimens were reviewed by a lung pathologist before selection. Libraries were prepared through 5' RACE. Sequencing was performed on a NextSeq 500. The TCR library protocol attached a unique molecular identifier to each TCR cDNA molecule to allow correction of PCR and sequencing errors. On the study's bioinformatics: TCR identification, UMI-based error correction and CDR3 extraction were all carried out with Decombinator tools. Expanded TCRs were defined as those above a frequency of 2 per 1,000, corresponding to the top 1% of the tumor frequency distribution. Expanded tumor TCRs statistically deemed absent (corrected P<0.05) from at least one tumor region were classed as regional, and all other expanded tumor TCRs were classed as ubiquitous. Renyi diversity was calculated using the R vegan package after each repertoire was subsampled 100 times to 5,000 TCRs. CDR3 similarity networks were built from amino acid triplet string-kernel similarity, with CDR3s being connected when pairwise similarity was above 0.82. TCRdb trimmed the raw reads at Q25, called clones with MiXCR and kept productive beta chains. Every CDR3 protein is listed once, alongside the most common genes and DNA of its rows. The V and J calls were determined by TCRdb, not by the authors. This sample lists a few thousand distinct CDR3 sequences; around 5% were detected once. Of the sample, more than 20% is held by the ten largest clones.

The receptor's source is a male donor with early-stage non-small cell lung cancer. Sequences were derived from lung tumor tissue, sampled at surgery.

The CDR3 has the sequence CASSSARGFNSPLHF. The sequenced DNA: TGTGCCAGCAGCTCAGCCAGGGGGTTTAATTCACCCCTCCACTTT. The chain uses TRBV7-2 and TRBJ1-6; TRBD1 fits 7 bases in the junction. V has 4 bases trimmed and J has 6 bases trimmed; junction bases matching no gene number 6. In the germline V gene, CDR1 corresponds to SGHTA and CDR2 to FQGNSA. The CDR3 starts with the cysteine, ends with the phenylalanine, and has 15 residues. Just CDR3 DNA is preserved here, 45 bases in frame from base 1.